This T cell receptor beta chain was sequenced during a study of T cell changes during pregnancy in multiple sclerosis. The assay was immunoSEQ multiplex PCR, and TCRdb's table has in-frame clones only and misses some. The data contain around 95,000 clones, over 80% of them seen just once; the ten biggest clones take up just under 2%. With 10 bases removed from V and 7 bases from J, the gap between germline ends came to 21 bases. Germline CDR1 is PRHDT and CDR2 is FYEKMQ (reference sequence). The CDR3 loop spans 14 amino acids. This specimen consisted of peripheral blood, obtained after pregnancy. The chain carries TRBV13 and TRBJ2-3; possible D gene TRBD2, 5 bases. This receptor was identified in a female donor with multiple sclerosis, enrolled in a pregnancy study. CDR3 sequence: CATVSSPTGNTQYF. CDR3 coding DNA: TGTGCCACCGTCAGCTCTCCCACGGGAAATACGCAGTATTTT.